This TCR beta chain was sequenced in a study of cytomegalovirus exposure and HLA in healthy donors. This clone came up once. PCR amplification relied on 60 Vbeta primers (plus 13 Jbeta primers). Here immunoSEQ multiplex PCR was the method, and the copy in TCRdb shows in-frame clones only, minus some. The table lists 90,000 to 100,000 clones, approximately 76% of them singletons. The CDR3 length is 15 residues. The trim removed 2 bases at V and 4 bases at J, leaving 5 bases unmatched. Germline assignment: CDR1 MNHNS and CDR2 SASEGT. The sequence was obtained from a man aged 40-50 years in good health and CMV-seropositive. The V call is TRBV6-1, the J call TRBJ1-2; TRBD1 matches at 9 bases. Sequencing used PBMCs. The CDR3, as DNA: TGTGCCAGCAGTGAACAAGGGACAGGGATCTATGGCTACACCTTC. Translating gives CASSEQGTGIYGYTF.